These 10 T cell receptor beta chains came from one sample sequenced in a study of regulatory T cells in long-lasting Graves disease. Time point here: newly diagnosed GD, antithyroid drugs for less than 3 months. From RNA extracted from PBMCs, the TCR library was made. With iRepertoire HTBI primers and Arm-PCR of CDR3 regions, TCR beta libraries were built. TCRdb redid the calling of the multiplex PCR reads with MiXCR, one entry per CDR3 protein. This table holds approximately 210,000 distinct CDR3 sequences, approximately 20% found once. The input for sequencing was peripheral blood mononuclear cells (PBMCs), taken at new diagnosis, from a patient treated with antithyroid drugs. These receptors originate from a female donor with Graves disease.

This clonotype has ten or more counts. The rearrangement joins TRBV30 to TRBJ1-3; D ambiguous. The CDR3 extends over 12 amino acids. V lost 0 bases, J lost 9 bases, and 9 bases lay in between. The germline V gene encodes CDR1 GTSNPN and CDR2 SVGIG (reference sequence). CDR3 DNA sequence: TGTGCCTGGAGTGTAAAGGCAGCCACCATATATTTT. Amino acid sequence: CAWSVKAATIYF.

This clonotype was detected many times. The chain has TRBV6-1 and TRBJ2-3; maybe TRBD2 (6 bases). CDR3 length equals 13 residues. Germline-derived CDR1 and CDR2 are MNHNS and SASEGT. V was cut by 8 bases and J by 3 bases, with 12 bases left in between. In DNA, the CDR3 is TGTGCCAGCTTAAGGGACTTAACAGATACGCAGTATTTT. This gives the protein CASLRDLTDTQYF.

In its sample, this clonotype was seen many times. CDR3 nucleotides: TGTGCCAGTAGTATATCTGGAGTCGGCAGGGGGTCTGATGGCTACACCTTC. Protein: CASSISGVGRGSDGYTF. This chain joins TRBV19 and TRBJ1-2; 7 positions agree with TRBD1. The V gene's germline CDR1 is LNHDA and CDR2 SQIVND (reference sequence). CDR3 length: 17 residues. The junction had 15 bases not matched to a gene; V was cut back by 2 bases and J by 6 bases.

This clonotype was counted ten times or more. CDR3 sequence reads: CASSLISGRAMEVDTQYF. In DNA form, the CDR3 reads TGTGCCAGCAGCTTAATTAGCGGGAGGGCCATGGAGGTAGATACGCAGTATTTT. The chain couples TRBV7-9 to TRBJ2-3; 11 bases line up with TRBD2. The CDR3 runs to 18 residues. Germline CDR1 is SEHNR and CDR2 is FQNEAQ (reference sequence). V dropped 2 bases and J dropped 5; count of bases not matched to a gene: 12.

This chain links TRBV11-2 with TRBJ1-2; TRBD1 is a possible D gene (6 bases). V was clipped by 8 bases and J by 7 bases, with 20 bases between them. The CDR3 has 14 residues. Germline CDR1 and CDR2: SGHAT and FQNNGV. The DNA for the CDR3 is TGTGCCAGCCAAATGGGGCACAGACAGGCTGGCTACACCTTC. Amino acids: CASQMGHRQAGYTF. Combining the CDR3 with reference TRBV11-2 and TRBJ1-2 gives the whole variable domain EAGVAQSPRYKIIEKRQSVAFWCNPISGHATLYWYQQILGQGPKLLIQFQNNGVVDDSQLPKDRFSAERLKGVDSTLKIQPAKLEDSAVYLCASQMGHRQAGYTFGSGTRLTVV.

This clonotype was observed many times. This chain connects TRBV28 to TRBJ2-1, with D tentatively TRBD1 (6 bases). The ends were cut back, 6 bases at V and 6 bases at J, with 18 bases in the middle. The length of the CDR3 is 15 residues. CDR1 is MDHEN and CDR2 is SYDVKM in the germline V gene. The DNA of the CDR3 is TGTGCCAGCAGCGCGAGGGGGTACGATGCCAATGAGCAGTTCTTC. Amino acid sequence: CASSARGYDANEQFF. The full variable domain, its missing parts supplied by reference TRBV28 and TRBJ2-1, is DVKVTQSSRYLVKRTGEKVFLECVQDMDHENMFWYRQDPGLGLRLIYFSYDVKMKEKGDIPEGYSVSREKKERFSLILESASTNQTSMYLCASSARGYDANEQFFGPGTRLTVL.

The V gene is TRBV2, the J gene TRBJ2-5; 11 nucleotides line up with TRBD2. J was trimmed by 0 bases and V by 4 bases; bases with no gene match: 1. This CDR3 contains 15 residues. Germline values: CDR1 SNHLY, CDR2 FYNNEI. CDR3 residues: CASSGTSGYQETQYF. The CDR3, as DNA: TGTGCCAGCAGTGGGACTAGCGGGTACCAAGAGACCCAGTACTTC.

This clonotype occurred many times. The V gene is TRBV18, the J gene TRBJ2-7; tentatively, D is TRBD2 (6 bases). With 0 bases removed from V and 2 bases from J, the gap between germline ends came to 11 bases. CDR3 size: 15 residues. CDR1 and CDR2 (germline): KGHSH, LQKENI. The CDR3: CASSPPGGRAYEQYF. Written as DNA, the CDR3 is TGTGCCAGCTCACCACCGGGAGGACGTGCCTACGAGCAGTACTTC.

This clonotype was seen ten or more times. The chain recombines TRBV30 with TRBJ2-1; a weak D match, TRBD2 (6 bases). This CDR3 has 15 residues. V lost 1 base, J lost 2 bases, and 12 bases lay in between. The V gene's germline CDR1 is GTSNPN and CDR2 SVGIG (reference sequence). CDR3: CAWSALAGPYNEQFF. In DNA form, the CDR3 reads TGTGCCTGGAGTGCCCTGGCGGGACCCTACAATGAGCAGTTCTTC. The complete variable domain, with remaining parts taken from reference TRBV30 and TRBJ2-1, reads SQTIHQWPATLVQPVGSPLSLECTVEGTSNPNLYWYRQAAGRGLQLLFYSVGIGQISSEVPQNLSASRPQDRQFILSSKKLLLSDSGFYLCAWSALAGPYNEQFFGPGTRLTVL.

This clonotype was recorded at least ten times. The CDR3 coding sequence is TGTGCCAGCAGTCGGGACAGGGGACGGGGAGAGACCCAGTACTTC. It encodes CASSRDRGRGETQYF. The rearrangement links TRBV12-3 or TRBV12-4 to TRBJ2-5; TRBD1 matches 10 bases. This CDR3 comprises 15 residues. With 5 bases clipped from V and 4 bases from J, the junction kept 7 bases outside the gene matches.